These 9 T cell receptor beta chains originate from one sample sequenced in a study of early T cells in non-severe SARS-CoV-2 infection. MiXCR, run by TCRdb on the 5' RACE reads, gives a single entry per CDR3 protein. Among over 95,000 distinct CDR3 sequences listed, over 15% were seen once. Sequencing was done on a sample of whole blood. The receptors originated from an adult who was a healthcare worker with PCR-confirmed SARS-CoV-2 infection or an uninfected control (not recorded which).

This clonotype occurred a few times. The chain is built from TRBV11-2 and TRBJ2-1; D gene uncertain. The CDR3 is made up of 12 amino acids. In germline, CDR1 is SGHAT, CDR2 FQNNGV. Deletions cut 0 bases from V and 9 bases from J, with 6 bases between. The CDR3 reads CASSLEPREQFF. CDR3 in DNA: TGTGCCAGCAGCTTAGAACCGCGTGAGCAGTTCTTC.

This clonotype was picked up a small number of times. The V gene is TRBV28, the J gene TRBJ1-5, with a weak D call TRBD1 (6 bases). V shed 5 bases and J shed 9 bases, with 17 bases lying between them. The CDR3 covers 14 residues. From germline, CDR1 is MDHEN and CDR2 SYDVKM. The CDR3 sequence is CASSREEGVRPQHF. The CDR3 DNA follows: TGTGCCAGCAGTCGGGAAGAGGGGGTCAGGCCCCAGCATTTT.

This clonotype was observed a handful of times. The CDR3 reads CASRNRGPQNIQYF. Here the CDR3 DNA reads TGTGCCAGCAGAAACAGGGGGCCCCAAAACATTCAGTACTTC. V usage is TRBV27 and J usage is TRBJ2-4; TRBD1 matches 9 bases. The ends lost 6 bases at V and 5 bases at J; junction bases unmatched: 5. The CDR3 loop spans 14 amino acids. Germline CDR1 and CDR2: MNHEY and SMNVEV (reference sequence).

The chain joins TRBV28 to TRBJ2-7; no definite D call. CDR3 length: 11 residues. Germline CDR1 and CDR2: MDHEN and SYDVKM. V was clipped by 6 bases and J by 5 bases, with 8 bases between them. CDR3 amino acids: CASSRADEQYF. The CDR3 DNA reads TGTGCCAGCAGCCGGGCGGACGAGCAGTACTTC. The whole variable domain, remainder taken from reference TRBV28 and TRBJ2-7, is DVKVTQSSRYLVKRTGEKVFLECVQDMDHENMFWYRQDPGLGLRLIYFSYDVKMKEKGDIPEGYSVSREKKERFSLILESASTNQTSMYLCASSRADEQYFGPGTRLTVT.

This clonotype was recorded at least ten times. V gene TRBV6-2 or TRBV6-3 combines with J gene TRBJ2-1, with D perhaps matching TRBD1 or TRBD2 (5 bases each). The V gene's germline CDR1 is MNHEY and CDR2 SVGEGT. The CDR3 spans 16 residues. Trimming left V 0 bases short and J 0 bases short, with 9 bases between. The DNA for the CDR3 is TGTGCCAGCAGTTACTCCCCAGGGAGCTCCTACAATGAGCAGTTCTTC. Translation gives CASSYSPGSSYNEQFF.

The rearrangement joins TRBV20-1 to TRBJ1-1, with no clear D. In germline, CDR1 is DFQATT, CDR2 SNEGSKA (reference sequence). The CDR3 has 12 residues. The germline V and J ends were trimmed by 5 bases and 2 bases, with 9 bases remaining between them. CDR3 residues: CSASLFNTEAFF. The CDR3 nucleotides read TGCAGTGCTTCTTTGTTTAACACTGAAGCTTTCTTT.

CDR3 amino acids: CASREPGQPYEQYF. The DNA of the CDR3 is TGTGCCAGCAGGGAACCGGGACAGCCCTACGAGCAGTACTTC. The rearrangement joins TRBV7-9 to TRBJ2-7; the match to TRBD1 covers 7 bases. The CDR3 loop spans 14 amino acids. The germline CDR1 and CDR2 sequences are SEHNR and FQNEAQ (reference sequence). V lost 6 bases to trimming and J lost 2 bases; unmatched junction nucleotides: 7.

The V call is TRBV5-1, the J call TRBJ2-7; D remains unclear. Germline loops: CDR1 SGHRS, CDR2 YFSETQ. The V gene lost 2 bases and the J gene lost 3 bases, with 15 bases spanning the gap. The CDR3 is 15 residues long. DNA for the CDR3: TGCGCCAGCAGCTTCGACACGCAGACAAACTACGAGCAGTACTTC. The encoded protein is CASSFDTQTNYEQYF.

This clonotype was recorded many times. The rearrangement joins TRBV12-3 or TRBV12-4 to TRBJ1-2; TRBD1 agrees at 7 bases. J was trimmed by 4 bases and V by 5 bases; bases with no gene match: 1. The CDR3 extends over 12 amino acids. As DNA, the CDR3 is TGTGCCAGCAGTCGGACAGGCTATGGCTACACCTTC. This codes for CASSRTGYGYTF.